A selection of T cell receptor beta chains follows, all from one sample in a study of blood T cell repertoires in COVID-19. The method was immunoSEQ multiplex PCR; TCRdb's version includes in-frame clones alone and lacks a portion of them. This repertoire shows about 100,000 clones, about 77% found once; its top ten account for around a third. Source material: peripheral blood. These receptor sequences come from a man aged 70-80 years with active or convalescent COVID-19. Both conserved end residues are part of each CDR3. The D gene is left open where the match is weak. A row's size may be missing; if present it is once, few, many or a size class.

j_call: TRBJ2-7; v_call: TRBV7-2; clone_size: NA; d_call: TRBD2; cdr3_nt: TGTGCCAGCAGCTTGCCGGGACTAAGTACCTACGAGCAGTACTTC; cdr3_aa: CASSLPGLSTYEQYF
j_call: TRBJ1-4; v_call: TRBV4-2; clone_size: NA; d_call: NA; cdr3_nt: TGTGCCAGCAGCCAAGAGGTGATGGGGCGATTTGGGGAAAAACTGTTTTTT; cdr3_aa: CASSQEVMGRFGEKLFF
j_call: TRBJ1-3; v_call: TRBV5-4; clone_size: NA; d_call: TRBD1; cdr3_nt: TGTGCCAGCAGCGTAGGGCAGGGGGCCCGCTCTGGAAACACCATATATTTT; cdr3_aa: CASSVGQGARSGNTIYF
j_call: TRBJ2-5; v_call: TRBV19; clone_size: NA; d_call: TRBD1; cdr3_nt: TGTGCCAGTAGCCCCGGGACAGGGTATGTCGAGACCCAGTACTTC; cdr3_aa: CASSPGTGYVETQYF
j_call: TRBJ2-7; v_call: TRBV13; clone_size: NA; d_call: NA; cdr3_nt: TGTGCCAGCAGCTTAGGGACTCTCATCTACGAGCAGTACTTC; cdr3_aa: CASSLGTLIYEQYF
j_call: TRBJ2-5; v_call: TRBV11-2; clone_size: many; d_call: NA; cdr3_nt: TGTGCCAGCAGCTTAAACAGTGGACAAGAGACCCAGTACTTC; cdr3_aa: CASSLNSGQETQYF
j_call: TRBJ1-1; v_call: TRBV18; clone_size: NA; d_call: TRBD1; cdr3_nt: TGTGCCAGCTCACCTTTATCGGACAGGGTCACTGAAGCTTTCTTT; cdr3_aa: CASSPLSDRVTEAFF
j_call: TRBJ2-7; v_call: TRBV7-2; clone_size: NA; d_call: NA; cdr3_nt: TGTGCCAGCAGCGCCCCCTTCCTTAGCTCCTACGAGCAGTACTTC; cdr3_aa: CASSAPFLSSYEQYF
j_call: TRBJ2-1; v_call: TRBV19; clone_size: once; d_call: TRBD2; cdr3_nt: TGTGCCAGTAGTATATGGTTTGCGGGGGACAATGAGCAGTTCTTC; cdr3_aa: CASSIWFAGDNEQFF
j_call: TRBJ2-5; v_call: TRBV5-4; clone_size: NA; d_call: TRBD2; cdr3_nt: TGTGCCAGCAGCTGGACGGGACTACGACAAGAGACCCAGTACTTC; cdr3_aa: CASSWTGLRQETQYF
j_call: TRBJ2-7; v_call: TRBV3-1/TRBV3-2; clone_size: few; d_call: NA; cdr3_nt: TGTGCCAGCAGCCGAAACGTACGGGGGAGCTCCTACGAGCAGTACTTC; cdr3_aa: CASSRNVRGSSYEQYF
j_call: TRBJ1-3; v_call: TRBV19; clone_size: NA; d_call: TRBD1; cdr3_nt: TGTGCCAGCCAACGGGGACAGACCGGAAACACCATATATTTT; cdr3_aa: CASQRGQTGNTIYF
j_call: TRBJ2-3; v_call: TRBV3-1/TRBV3-2; clone_size: NA; d_call: TRBD2; cdr3_nt: TGTGCCAGCAGCCGAATAGCGGGAGGGCCAGATACGCAGTATTTT; cdr3_aa: CASSRIAGGPDTQYF
j_call: TRBJ2-2; v_call: TRBV24-1; clone_size: NA; d_call: NA; cdr3_nt: TGTGCCACCAGTGATAGACTAAACACCGGGGAGCTGTTTTTT; cdr3_aa: CATSDRLNTGELFF
j_call: TRBJ2-1; v_call: TRBV11-2; clone_size: NA; d_call: TRBD1; cdr3_nt: TGTGCCAGCAGCCTTTTACCGGGACAGGGGTACAATGAGCAGTTCTTC; cdr3_aa: CASSLLPGQGYNEQFF
j_call: TRBJ2-7; v_call: TRBV7-2; clone_size: NA; d_call: TRBD1; cdr3_nt: TGTGCCAGCAGGCCAACAGGGGCAGATGACGAGCAGTACTTC; cdr3_aa: CASRPTGADDEQYF
j_call: TRBJ2-1; v_call: TRBV19; clone_size: NA; d_call: TRBD2; cdr3_nt: TGTGCCAGTAAAGAGCGGGGAGTTACCTATGAGCAGTTCTTC; cdr3_aa: CASKERGVTYEQFF
j_call: TRBJ2-1; v_call: TRBV19; clone_size: once; d_call: TRBD2; cdr3_nt: TGTGCCAGTAGTATTTCGGGGACTAGCGGATACAATGAGCAGTTCTTC; cdr3_aa: CASSISGTSGYNEQFF